The clone carrying this T cell receptor beta chain was found many times. Its target is unknown. The CDR3 sequence is 11 residues long. Looked up from germline, CDR1 is DFQATT and CDR2 is SNEGSKA (reference sequence). The J segment lost 4 bases and the V segment lost 8 bases, leaving 2 bases of the junction unmatched. RNA was extracted from bulk tissue without any cell sorting. This entry belongs to a study of tumor and adjacent non-tumor tissue in lung cancer. About the study: Histology: about a dozen adenocarcinoma, a couple of squamous cell carcinoma, 1 small cell lung cancer. The patients, about nine men and several women, were roughly 30 to 76 with stage I to III disease.

The library came from three nested PCR rounds adapted from ARM-PCR protocols. TCRdb reanalysed the multiplex PCR reads using MiXCR and keeps one entry per CDR3 protein. The sample has more than 60,000 distinct CDR3 sequences; over 75% are singletons. Points from the study as a whole: Compared with tumor, normal lung showed significantly lower TCR diversity.

Specimen: lung tumor tissue. V usage is TRBV20-1 and J usage is TRBJ1-2, with TRBD1 matching over 9 bases. This clonotype was obtained from a woman aged 50 to 60 with non-small cell lung cancer. The CDR3 DNA reads TGCAGTATGGACAGGGGCTATGGCTACACCTTC. Protein sequence: CSMDRGYGYTF.